Below are 6 T cell receptor beta chains sequenced from a single sample in a study of blood T cell repertoires in COVID-19. This table comes from immunoSEQ multiplex PCR, and its TCRdb copy is limited to in-frame clones, with some not included. Altogether about 250,000 clones are present, around four fifths being singletons, with the ten largest covering roughly 9.4%. The specimen sequenced was peripheral blood. These receptors were obtained from a man aged 35 to 55 with active or convalescent COVID-19.

This chain uses TRBV6-5 with TRBJ2-6; D is possibly TRBD1 (6 bases). Germline CDR1 and CDR2: MNHEY and SVGAGI. Trimming cost V 8 bases and J 1 base, with 12 bases left between them. The CDR3 loop spans 15 amino acids. CDR3 protein: CASEKTGSGANVLTF. CDR3 bases: TGTGCCAGCGAAAAAACAGGGTCTGGGGCCAACGTCCTGACTTTC.

The chain couples TRBV14 to TRBJ2-5, with TRBD2 matching 9 bases. Per germline, CDR1 SGHDN and CDR2 FVKESK. V lost 3 bases, J lost 1 base, and 9 bases stayed unmatched. CDR3 length: 17 amino acids. CDR3 coding DNA: TGTGCCAGCAGCCACGGTGGCCTAGCGGGGACCCAAGAGACCCAGTACTTC. Its translation: CASSHGGLAGTQETQYF.

This chain joins TRBV9 and TRBJ1-2, with a weak D call TRBD1 (6 bases). This CDR3 spans 13 amino acids. V was pared by 4 bases and J by 6 bases, with 13 bases between. Looked up from germline, CDR1 is SGDLS and CDR2 is YYNGEE. The CDR3 is CASSPTGSHGYTF. Written as DNA, the CDR3 is TGTGCCAGCAGCCCAACAGGGTCCCATGGCTACACCTTC.

V gene TRBV7-2 combines with J gene TRBJ1-2, with D perhaps TRBD1 (5 bases). The CDR3 totals 17 residues. Germline V gene data show CDR1 as SGHTA and CDR2 as FQGNSA. Trimming removed 0 bases at V and 6 bases at J, with 20 bases between. CDR3 in amino acids: CASSLAGVLGISDGYTF. DNA of the CDR3: TGTGCCAGCAGCTTAGCAGGGGTTTTGGGTATTTCGGATGGCTACACCTTC.

This clone was seen a single time. The V gene is TRBV11-3, the J gene TRBJ1-1; no clear D gene. Between the trimmed V and J ends, which lost 5 bases and 3 bases, there was a span of 16 bases. The CDR3 totals 15 residues. From germline, CDR1 is SGHNT and CDR2 YENEEA. The DNA of the CDR3 is TGTGCCAGCAGCCCCCGAGGTTTAGAGCACACTGAAGCTTTCTTT. Translated, it gives CASSPRGLEHTEAFF.

The V and J genes are TRBV30 and TRBJ1-3, with no clear D. The germline CDR1 and CDR2 sequences are GTSNPN and SVGIG (reference sequence). V was cut by 5 bases and J by 4 bases, with 15 bases left in between. The CDR3 totals 14 residues. CDR3 amino acids: CAWVPRSSGNTIYF. The CDR3 region has the DNA TGTGCCTGGGTACCGCGTTCATCCGGAAACACCATATATTTT. The full variable domain, completed using reference TRBV30 and TRBJ1-3, is SQTIHQWPATLVQPVGSPLSLECTVEGTSNPNLYWYRQAAGRGLQLLFYSVGIGQISSEVPQNLSASRPQDRQFILSSKKLLLSDSGFYLCAWVPRSSGNTIYFGEGSWLTVV.